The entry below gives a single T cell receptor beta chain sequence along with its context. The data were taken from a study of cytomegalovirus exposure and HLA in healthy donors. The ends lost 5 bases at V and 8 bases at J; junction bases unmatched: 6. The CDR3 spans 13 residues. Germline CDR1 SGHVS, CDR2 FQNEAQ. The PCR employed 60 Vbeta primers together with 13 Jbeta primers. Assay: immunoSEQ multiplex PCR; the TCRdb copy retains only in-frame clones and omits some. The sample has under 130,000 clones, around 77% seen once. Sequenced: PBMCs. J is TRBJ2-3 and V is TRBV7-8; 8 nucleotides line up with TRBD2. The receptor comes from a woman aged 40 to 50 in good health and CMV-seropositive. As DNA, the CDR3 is TGTGCCAGCAGCCTTAACCGGGGGGGTACGCAGTATTTT. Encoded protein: CASSLNRGGTQYF.